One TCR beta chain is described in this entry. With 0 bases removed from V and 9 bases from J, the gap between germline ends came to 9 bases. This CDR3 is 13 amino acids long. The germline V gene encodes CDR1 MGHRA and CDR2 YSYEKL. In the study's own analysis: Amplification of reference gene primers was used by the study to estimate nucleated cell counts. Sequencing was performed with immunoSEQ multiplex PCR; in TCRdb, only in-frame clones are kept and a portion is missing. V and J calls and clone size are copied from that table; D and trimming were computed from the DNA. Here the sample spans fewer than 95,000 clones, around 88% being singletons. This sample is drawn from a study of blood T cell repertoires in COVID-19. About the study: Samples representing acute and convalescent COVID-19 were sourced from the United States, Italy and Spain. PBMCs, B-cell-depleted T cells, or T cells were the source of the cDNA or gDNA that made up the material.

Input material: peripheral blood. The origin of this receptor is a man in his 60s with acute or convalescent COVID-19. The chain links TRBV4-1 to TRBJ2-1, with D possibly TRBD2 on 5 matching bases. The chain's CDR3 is CASSQDEGGEQFF. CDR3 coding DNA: TGCGCCAGCAGCCAAGATGAGGGCGGTGAGCAGTTCTTC.